A selection of T cell receptor beta chains follows, all from one sample in a study of graft-versus-host responses after intestinal transplantation. Measured with immunoSEQ multiplex PCR; TCRdb has only the in-frame clones, and not every one. The data hold nearly 110,000 clones, with approximately 86% observed a single time. No antigen has been assigned to these receptors. This specimen was unstimulated CD4+ T cells sorted from spleen or lymph node cells, taken before transplant. The receptor source for this set is a human donor who was the organ donor for an intestinal transplant. The conserved cysteine and the conserved F or W are not part of the CDR3 here. The order of the fields is J gene, V gene, CDR3 protein.

TRBJ2-1,TRBV15,ATSLRLAGISYNEQF
TRBJ1-1,TRBV11-3,ASSSRTGEAF
TRBJ1-6,TRBV10-1,ASSEEGPYSPLH
TRBJ2-7,TRBV10-1,ASSDGPAYEQY
TRBJ2-7,TRBV9,ASSPRTSGAYEQY
TRBJ1-2,TRBV5-4,ASSAGGTATPYGYT
TRBJ2-7,TRBV10-3,AISGSRTSGTYEQY
TRBJ1-2,TRBV28,ASRALGYGYT
TRBJ1-2,TRBV6-5,ASSYPRGRDGGYT
TRBJ2-3,TRBV20-1,SARASNTQY
TRBJ2-5,TRBV9,ASSVGALGRETQY
TRBJ2-3,TRBV6-1,ASREGYADTQY
TRBJ1-5,TRBV19,ASSILNRDPRQPQH
TRBJ2-6,TRBV5-6,ASSFYSGANVLT
TRBJ2-4,TRBV7-9,ASSLMGGENIQY
TRBJ2-3,TRBV19,ASSFRDGGTDTQY
TRBJ2-5,TRBV27,ASSLSGQGARETQY
TRBJ2-3,TRBV5-1,ASSVPPTDTQY
TRBJ2-2,TRBV2,ASSSPGLAETGELF
TRBJ2-3,TRBV15,ATSRAGLAGSDTQY
TRBJ2-1,TRBV18,ASSPPDVGQF
TRBJ1-5,TRBV18,ASSPNNNQPQH
TRBJ2-6,TRBV7-9,ASSLGGTGANVLT
TRBJ2-3,TRBV5-5,ASSLGDRREDTQY
TRBJ1-4,TRBV29-1,SVEAPPGESEKLF
TRBJ2-1,TRBV19,ASSRGLALNNEQF
TRBJ2-3,TRBV5-4,ASSQSPGGGADTQY
TRBJ1-4,TRBV29-1,SVRTGGFEKLF
TRBJ2-1,TRBV27,ASSFGVSSYNEQF
TRBJ1-6,TRBV6-5,ASSGDREYNSPLH
TRBJ2-1,TRBV29-1,SVELMGEQF
TRBJ2-1,TRBV7-8,ASSRKRDPGHEQF
TRBJ2-7,TRBV4-1,ASSQAVSLPYEQY
TRBJ2-5,TRBV5-1,ASMGEETQY
TRBJ2-2,TRBV7-2,ASSLRGSNTGELF
TRBJ1-6,TRBV6-5,ASTPQGEVSPLH
TRBJ2-3,TRBV10-3,AISPLKRETADTQY
TRBJ2-3,TRBV19,ASRDRASGSTDTQY
TRBJ2-1,TRBV27,ASSLYRVSSYNEQF
TRBJ2-2,TRBV5-1,ASSGGQTNTGELF
TRBJ2-3,TRBV5-1,ASSSDLSTDTQY
TRBJ2-7,TRBV18,ASSSGQGPLYEQY